The rows below give T cell receptor beta chains drawn from one sample of a study of blood T cell repertoires in COVID-19. Libraries were prepared by immunoSEQ multiplex PCR; TCRdb keeps only in-frame clonotypes and omits some of them. The sample records 55,000 to 70,000 clones, roughly 80% being singletons. Sample: peripheral blood. All receptors derive from a woman aged 55-69 years with acute or convalescent COVID-19. CDR3s include the opening cysteine and the closing phenylalanine or tryptophan. The order of the fields is clone size, V gene, J gene, D gene, CDR3 protein, CDR3 DNA. D genes are given only for firm matches. Size is omitted from some rows. Given values are once, few, many or a class for expanded clones.

size: .
V: TRBV9
J: TRBJ1-6
D: .
CDR3: CASSGDTGANSPLHF
DNA: TGTGCCAGCAGCGGCGACACAGGAGCTAATTCACCCCTCCACTTT

size: once
V: TRBV7-9
J: TRBJ1-4
D: TRBD1
CDR3: CASSPTDRGGEKLFF
DNA: TGTGCCAGCAGCCCGACAGACAGGGGGGGAGAAAAACTGTTTTTT

size: .
V: TRBV5-1
J: TRBJ2-5
D: TRBD1
CDR3: CASSLQGQETQYF
DNA: TGCGCCAGCAGCTTACAGGGGCAAGAGACCCAGTACTTC

size: .
V: TRBV6-5
J: TRBJ2-7
D: TRBD1
CDR3: CASSVDRIDEQYF
DNA: TGTGCCAGCAGCGTGGACAGGATTGACGAGCAGTACTTC

size: .
V: TRBV7-2
J: TRBJ2-3
D: TRBD1
CDR3: CAVSSQGGTDTQYF
DNA: TGTGCCGTAAGCTCCCAGGGGGGCACAGATACGCAGTATTTT

size: .
V: TRBV7-9
J: TRBJ1-5
D: .
CDR3: CASSLTTIGPQHF
DNA: TGTGCCAGCAGCTTAACTACCATAGGACCCCAGCATTTT

size: .
V: TRBV21-1
J: TRBJ2-7
D: .
CDR3: CASSKVILAGYEQYF
DNA: TGTGCCAGCAGCAAAGTGATCCTAGCGGGATACGAGCAGTACTTC

size: once
V: TRBV6-2/TRBV6-3
J: TRBJ1-1
D: .
CDR3: CASSYTPVREPEAFF
DNA: TGTGCCAGCAGTTACACCCCAGTTCGGGAGCCTGAAGCTTTCTTT

size: .
V: TRBV6-2/TRBV6-3
J: TRBJ1-1
D: .
CDR3: CASSPGFGLGGAFF
DNA: TGTGCCAGCAGCCCAGGGTTCGGGCTTGGAGGTGCTTTCTTT

size: .
V: TRBV3-1/TRBV3-2
J: TRBJ2-1
D: TRBD2
CDR3: CASSPSRLAGSYNEQFF
DNA: TGTGCCAGCAGCCCCTCGAGACTAGCGGGGTCCTACAATGAGCAGTTCTTC

size: .
V: TRBV7-2
J: TRBJ1-4
D: TRBD1
CDR3: CASSLDRGLNEKLFF
DNA: TGTGCCAGCAGCTTGGACAGGGGTCTTAATGAAAAACTGTTTTTT

size: .
V: TRBV13
J: TRBJ1-2
D: .
CDR3: CASSRDIDGYTF
DNA: TGTGCCAGCAGCCGAGACATTGATGGCTACACCTTC

size: .
V: TRBV7-9
J: TRBJ2-7
D: .
CDR3: CASSFSGWEQYF
DNA: TGTGCCAGCAGCTTTTCGGGGTGGGAGCAGTACTTC

size: .
V: TRBV5-1
J: TRBJ2-1
D: TRBD1
CDR3: CASSLASGTGYNEQFF
DNA: TGCGCCAGCAGCTTGGCCTCCGGGACAGGGTACAATGAGCAGTTCTTC

size: .
V: TRBV18
J: TRBJ2-1
D: TRBD2
CDR3: CASSLAGEQFF
DNA: TGTGCCAGCTCGCTAGCGGGGGAGCAGTTCTTC

size: once
V: TRBV19
J: TRBJ2-7
D: .
CDR3: CASSKQGGMHEQYF
DNA: TGTGCCAGTAGTAAGCAGGGCGGGATGCACGAGCAGTACTTC

size: .
V: TRBV3-1/TRBV3-2
J: TRBJ1-2
D: TRBD1
CDR3: CASSPGQGYGYTF
DNA: TGTGCCAGCAGCCCCGGACAGGGCTATGGCTACACCTTC

size: .
V: TRBV7-3
J: TRBJ2-3
D: .
CDR3: CASSLLQMPDTQYF
DNA: TGTGCCAGCAGCTTATTACAGATGCCAGATACGCAGTATTTT

size: once
V: TRBV30
J: TRBJ2-7
D: .
CDR3: CAWSPLRRATSYEQYF
DNA: TGTGCCTGGAGTCCCCTGCGGAGGGCCACCTCCTACGAGCAGTACTTC

size: .
V: TRBV7-2
J: TRBJ2-4
D: .
CDR3: CASSLRGSTKNIQYF
DNA: TGTGCCAGCAGCTTGAGGGGGTCGACCAAAAACATTCAGTACTTC

size: .
V: TRBV3-1/TRBV3-2
J: TRBJ1-2
D: TRBD1
CDR3: CASSQDLQGGYGYTF
DNA: TGTGCCAGCAGCCAAGATCTACAGGGGGGATATGGCTACACCTTC

size: .
V: TRBV11-3
J: TRBJ2-3
D: .
CDR3: CASSLRTVTDTQYF
DNA: TGTGCCAGCAGCCTAAGGACAGTAACAGATACGCAGTATTTT

size: .
V: TRBV29-1
J: TRBJ1-2
D: .
CDR3: CSVESGAGSGYTF
DNA: TGCAGCGTTGAAAGCGGAGCTGGCAGTGGCTACACCTTC

size: .
V: TRBV5-5
J: TRBJ2-5
D: TRBD2
CDR3: CASSGNSGGAAETQYF
DNA: TGTGCCAGCAGCGGAAATAGCGGGGGGGCCGCAGAGACCCAGTACTTC

size: .
V: TRBV30
J: TRBJ2-7
D: .
CDR3: CAWSSTSQGTYEQYF
DNA: TGTGCCTGGTCTAGCACTTCACAGGGTACCTACGAGCAGTACTTC

size: .
V: TRBV11-2
J: TRBJ1-4
D: .
CDR3: CASSPWTTTNEKLFF
DNA: TGTGCCAGCAGCCCCTGGACAACAACTAATGAAAAACTGTTTTTT

size: .
V: TRBV7-9
J: TRBJ1-3
D: TRBD1
CDR3: CASSSGQGGSGNTIYF
DNA: TGTGCCAGCAGCTCGGGACAGGGGGGCTCTGGAAACACCATATATTTT

size: .
V: TRBV14
J: TRBJ2-7
D: .
CDR3: CASSRIGPLEQYF
DNA: TGTGCCAGCAGCCGCATCGGTCCCCTCGAGCAGTACTTC

size: once
V: TRBV25-1
J: TRBJ1-2
D: .
CDR3: CASSNRVGYGYTF
DNA: TGTGCCAGCAGTAACAGGGTAGGCTATGGCTACACCTTC

size: .
V: TRBV24-1
J: TRBJ1-6
D: TRBD1
CDR3: CATPGQGLRGGLNSPLHF
DNA: TGTGCCACCCCGGGACAGGGTCTCCGAGGGGGGCTTAATTCACCCCTCCACTTT

size: few
V: TRBV19
J: TRBJ2-1
D: .
CDR3: CASKPTAGSNNEQFF
DNA: TGTGCCAGTAAACCCACGGCGGGGAGTAACAATGAGCAGTTCTTC

size: .
V: TRBV24-1
J: TRBJ1-4
D: .
CDR3: CATSVSGEDTTNEKLFF
DNA: TGTGCCACCAGTGTTTCAGGGGAAGACACAACTAATGAAAAACTGTTTTTT

size: .
V: TRBV19
J: TRBJ1-2
D: .
CDR3: CASQERHGYTF
DNA: TGTGCCAGTCAAGAGAGGCATGGCTACACCTTC

size: .
V: TRBV30
J: TRBJ1-5
D: TRBD1
CDR3: CAWSVGQNAGPQHF
DNA: TGTGCCTGGAGTGTGGGACAGAATGCAGGGCCCCAGCATTTT